Described below is a single T cell receptor beta chain sequence and its context. TCRdb keeps only in-frame clones here, not all; method: immunoSEQ multiplex PCR. Of about 160,000 clones listed, approximately 87% are singletons. This entry is derived from a study of blood T cell repertoires in COVID-19. The J segment lost 0 bases and the V segment lost 5 bases, leaving 1 base of the junction unmatched. The CDR3 has 13 residues. The germline CDR1 and CDR2 sequences are GTSNPN and SVGIG (reference sequence). The chain uses TRBV30 and TRBJ1-2; 9 bases align to TRBD1. The sequence derives from a woman aged 65 to 85 with COVID-19, enrolled during active disease. The specimen was peripheral blood. DNA of the CDR3: TGTGCCTGGGGACAGGGGACTAACTATGGCTACACCTTC. Translated: CAWGQGTNYGYTF.